The clone carrying this T cell receptor (beta chain) has a count of ten or more. Its antigen is still unknown. TCRdb processed the 5' RACE reads anew with MiXCR; each CDR3 protein has one entry. The sample carries approximately 600,000 distinct CDR3 sequences, 9.6% recorded once. Each donor (without exception) was a healthy Caucasian. This sample was taken from a study of identical twins. The study's findings and limits: Where out-of-frame alpha sequences were twin-shared, they showed excess low generation probability. Interpretation of the results relied on cross-sectional statistical analysis and not on following the same donors. Out-of-frame sharing of TCR alpha in monozygotic twins was underestimated by models.

V lost 4 bases, J lost 0 bases, and 14 bases lay in between. CDR1 is SGHTA, CDR2 FQGNSA, per germline. The CDR3 is 16 residues long. This sample was shared with a second study, whose subject was yellow fever vaccine responses in identical twins.

The J gene is TRBJ2-3, the V gene TRBV7-2; unclear D gene. The sequenced material came from PBMCs. The clonotype originates from a woman aged 18-29 years in good health. CDR3 nucleotides: TGTGCCAGCAGCTCTTTCTTGACTGGTAGCACAGATACGCAGTATTTT. As protein: CASSSFLTGSTDTQYF.